This T cell receptor beta chain was identified in a study of OX40 agonist ivuxolimab in advanced cancers. Method: immunoSEQ multiplex PCR; TCRdb's copy keeps in-frame clones and lacks some. The table records tens of thousands of clones, around 80% of them present only once. After removal of 5 bases from V and 2 bases from J, the junction contained 11 bases not matched to a gene. This CDR3 region has 16 residues. Germline-derived CDR1 and CDR2 are MDHEN and SYDVKM. Sequencing was performed on CD4+ or CD8+ T cells sorted from blood, taken in a trial of the OX40 agonist ivuxolimab. The gene calls are TRBV28 and TRBJ2-7, with TRBD1 matching 8 bases. The receptor's source is an adult with an advanced solid tumor such as melanoma, head and neck, liver or kidney cancer. The CDR3 DNA is TGTGCCAGCAGTACCCCGACAGGGGAGACGCCCTACGAGCAGTACTTC. Translated: CASSTPTGETPYEQYF.